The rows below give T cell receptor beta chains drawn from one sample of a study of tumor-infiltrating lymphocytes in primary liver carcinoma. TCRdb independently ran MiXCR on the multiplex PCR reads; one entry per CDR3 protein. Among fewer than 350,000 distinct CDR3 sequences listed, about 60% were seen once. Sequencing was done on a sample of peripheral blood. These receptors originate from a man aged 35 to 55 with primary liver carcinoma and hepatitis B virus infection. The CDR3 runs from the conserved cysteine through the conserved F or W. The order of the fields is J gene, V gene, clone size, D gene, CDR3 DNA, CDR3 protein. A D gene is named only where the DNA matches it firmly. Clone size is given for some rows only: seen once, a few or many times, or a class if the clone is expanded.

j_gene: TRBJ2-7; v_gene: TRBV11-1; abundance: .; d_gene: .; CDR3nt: TGTGTCAGCAGCCATCAGGGTGGCGAGCAGTATTTC; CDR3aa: CVSSHQGGEQYF
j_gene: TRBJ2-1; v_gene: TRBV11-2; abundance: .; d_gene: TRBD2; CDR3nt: TGTGCCAGCAGTAGGACTAGCGGGAGGAGAGGGGTTGAACTGTTCTTC; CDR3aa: CASSRTSGRRGVELFF
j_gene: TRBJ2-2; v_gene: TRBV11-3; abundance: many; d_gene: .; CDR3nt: TGTGCCAGCAGCTCGCTTACCGGGGAGCTGTTTTTT; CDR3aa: CASSSLTGELFF
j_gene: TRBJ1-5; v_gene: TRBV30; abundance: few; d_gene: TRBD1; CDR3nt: TGTGCCTGGGGGACAGGGACGGGTCAGCCCCAGCATTTT; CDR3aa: CAWGTGTGQPQHF
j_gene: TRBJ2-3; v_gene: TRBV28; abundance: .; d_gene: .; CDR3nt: TGTGCCAGCTCCAATACAGTGCTGACAGATACGCAGTATTTT; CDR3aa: CASSNTVLTDTQYF
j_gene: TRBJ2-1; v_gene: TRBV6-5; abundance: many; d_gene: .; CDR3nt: TGTGCCAGCAGCCCGGGGGCCTACAATGAGCAGTTCTTC; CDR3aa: CASSPGAYNEQFF
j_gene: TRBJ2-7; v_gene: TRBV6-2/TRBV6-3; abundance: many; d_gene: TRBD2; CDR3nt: TGTGCCAGCAGGCTGACTAGCGGGTACGAGCAGTACTTC; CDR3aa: CASRLTSGYEQYF
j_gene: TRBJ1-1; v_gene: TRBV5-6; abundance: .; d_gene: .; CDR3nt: TGTGCCAGCAGCTTGGAGCCAGGGAGGAACACTGAAGCTTTCTTT; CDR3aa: CASSLEPGRNTEAFF
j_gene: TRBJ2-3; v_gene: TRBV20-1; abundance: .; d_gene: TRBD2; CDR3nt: TGCAGTGCCCCGGGACTAGCCAAAGATACGCAGTATTTT; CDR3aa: CSAPGLAKDTQYF
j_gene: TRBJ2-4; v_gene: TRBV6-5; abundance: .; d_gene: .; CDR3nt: TGTGCCTGCAGTTACTCTGGGGGAGCCAAAAACATTCAGTACTTC; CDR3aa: CACSYSGGAKNIQYF
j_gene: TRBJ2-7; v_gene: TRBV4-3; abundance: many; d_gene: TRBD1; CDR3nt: TGCGCCAGCAGCCAAGATAAGGGACAGGGGTACGAGCAGTACTTC; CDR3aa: CASSQDKGQGYEQYF
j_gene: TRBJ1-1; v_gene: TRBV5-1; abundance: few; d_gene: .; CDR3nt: TGCGCCAGCAGTCAGACCGGGCGCGCGGTGGACAGCAACACTGAAGCTTTCTTT; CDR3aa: CASSQTGRAVDSNTEAFF
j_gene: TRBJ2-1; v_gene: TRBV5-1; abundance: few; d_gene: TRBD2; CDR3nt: TGCGCCAGCAGCTGGGCGGGACTAGCCTACAATGAGCAGTTCTTC; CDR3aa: CASSWAGLAYNEQFF
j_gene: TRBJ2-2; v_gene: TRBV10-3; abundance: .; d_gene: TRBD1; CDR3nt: TGTGCCATCAGCCGAACAGGGGTGGATACCGGGGAGCTGTTTTTT; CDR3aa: CAISRTGVDTGELFF
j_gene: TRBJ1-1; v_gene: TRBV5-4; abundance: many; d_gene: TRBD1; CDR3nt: TGTGCCAGCAGCTTGAGGGACAGGACCGAAGCTTTCTTT; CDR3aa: CASSLRDRTEAFF
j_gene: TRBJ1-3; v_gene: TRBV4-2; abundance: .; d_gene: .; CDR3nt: TGTGCCAGCAGCCAAGGACGGGACGGTTCTGGAAGCACCATATATTTT; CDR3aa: CASSQGRDGSGSTIYF
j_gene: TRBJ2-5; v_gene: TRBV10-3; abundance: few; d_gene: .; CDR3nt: TGTGCCAGCACAGGTAACCAAGAGACCCAGTACTTC; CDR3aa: CASTGNQETQYF
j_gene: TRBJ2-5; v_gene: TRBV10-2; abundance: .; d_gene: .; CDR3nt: TGCGCCAGCACCGGACAGCTTGGCATGACCCAGTACTTC; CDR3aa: CASTGQLGMTQYF
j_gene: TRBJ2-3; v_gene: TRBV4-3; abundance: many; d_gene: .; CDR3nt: TGCGCCAGCAGCCAAGACGGCGGATCCTCCACAGATACGCAGTATTTT; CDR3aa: CASSQDGGSSTDTQYF
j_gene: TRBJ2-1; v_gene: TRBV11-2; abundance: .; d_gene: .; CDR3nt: TGTGCCAGCAGCTTAGATGGTATTGGGTCAAATGAGCAGTTCTTC; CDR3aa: CASSLDGIGSNEQFF
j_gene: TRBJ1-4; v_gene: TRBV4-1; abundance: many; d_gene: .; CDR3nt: TGCGCCAGCAGCCCCGGTTGGGGGGTGGATGAAAAACTGTTTTTT; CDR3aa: CASSPGWGVDEKLFF
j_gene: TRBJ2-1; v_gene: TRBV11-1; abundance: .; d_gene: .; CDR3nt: TGTGCCAGCAGCTTAGGAGCAAGCGGAGTGAGTGAGAAGTTCTTC; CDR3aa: CASSLGASGVSEKFF
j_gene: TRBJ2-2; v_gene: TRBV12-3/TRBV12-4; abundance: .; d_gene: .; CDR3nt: TGTGCCAGCAGCTCTTATAACACAGGGGAGCTGTTTTTT; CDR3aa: CASSSYNTGELFF
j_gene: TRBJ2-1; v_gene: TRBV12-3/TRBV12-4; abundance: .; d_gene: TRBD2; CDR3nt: TGTGCCAGCAGGCGCACTAGCGGGAGAGGCAGTGAGCAGTTCTTC; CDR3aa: CASRRTSGRGSEQFF
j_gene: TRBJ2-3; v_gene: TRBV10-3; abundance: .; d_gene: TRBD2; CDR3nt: TGTGCCATCAGTGGCCCCCCTCACAGCGGGAAGGCAGCAGATACGCAGTATTTT; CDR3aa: CAISGPPHSGKAADTQYF
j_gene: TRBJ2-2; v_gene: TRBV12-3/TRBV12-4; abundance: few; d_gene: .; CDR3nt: TGTGTCAGCGTCCTAGGTACCGGGGAGTTGTTTTTT; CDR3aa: CVSVLGTGELFF
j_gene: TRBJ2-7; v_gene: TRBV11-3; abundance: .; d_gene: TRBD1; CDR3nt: TGTGATAGCAGCCCAGGGACAGATAGGACGGAGCAGTACTTC; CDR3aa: CDSSPGTDRTEQYF
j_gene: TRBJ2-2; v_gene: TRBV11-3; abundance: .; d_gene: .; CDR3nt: TGTGTCAGCAGGAAAGGGGACTGGACGGCGAACACCGGGAAGCTGTTTTTT; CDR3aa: CVSRKGDWTANTGKLFF
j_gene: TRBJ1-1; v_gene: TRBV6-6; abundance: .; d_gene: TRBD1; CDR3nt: TGTGCCAGCAGTTACCACTCGGGGCTTACCGACAGGGGAGGCATGAACACTGGAGCTTTCTTT; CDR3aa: CASSYHSGLTDRGGMNTGAFF
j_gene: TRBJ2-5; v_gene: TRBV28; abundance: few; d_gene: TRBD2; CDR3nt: TGTGCCAGCAGGACCTCGGTGGCGGGACTAACAACGGGTCAAGAGACCCAGTACTTC; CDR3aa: CASRTSVAGLTTGQETQYF
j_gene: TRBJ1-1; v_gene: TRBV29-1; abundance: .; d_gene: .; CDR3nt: TGCAGGGTTGAAGATCCGCTTAGGGGAACTTACGAAGCTTTCTTT; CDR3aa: CRVEDPLRGTYEAFF
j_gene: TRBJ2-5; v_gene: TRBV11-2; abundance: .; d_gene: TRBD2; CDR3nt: TGTGCCAGCAGCTCGGAACTAGCGGAAGAGACCCAGTACTTC; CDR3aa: CASSSELAEETQYF
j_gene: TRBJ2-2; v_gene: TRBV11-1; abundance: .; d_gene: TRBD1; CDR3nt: TGTGCCAGCAGCTTACTTCCGGGACAGGCGAACACCGAGGAGCTGTTCTTT; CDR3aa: CASSLLPGQANTEELFF
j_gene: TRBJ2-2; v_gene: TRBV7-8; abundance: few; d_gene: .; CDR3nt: TGTGCCAGCAGCTTCAGCCTTCGGGGGCGGAACACCGGGGAGCTGTTTTTT; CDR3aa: CASSFSLRGRNTGELFF
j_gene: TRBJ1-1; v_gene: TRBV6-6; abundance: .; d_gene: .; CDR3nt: TGTGCCAGCATAAGCGGAATTTCGAACACTGAAGCTTTCTTT; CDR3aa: CASISGISNTEAFF
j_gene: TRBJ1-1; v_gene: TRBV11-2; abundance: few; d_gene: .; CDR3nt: TGTGCCAGCACCTCCCGACCAGGGAAGGACACTGAAGCTTTCTTT; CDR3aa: CASTSRPGKDTEAFF
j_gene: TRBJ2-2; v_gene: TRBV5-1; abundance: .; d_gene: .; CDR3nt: TGCGCCAGCAGCTTGTTCGGTCCCACCGGGGAGCTGTTTTTT; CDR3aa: CASSLFGPTGELFF
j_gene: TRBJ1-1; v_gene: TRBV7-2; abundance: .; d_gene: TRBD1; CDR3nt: TGTGCCAGCAGCTTAGAGGCAGGGGGCTTCAACACTGAAGCTTTCTTT; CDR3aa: CASSLEAGGFNTEAFF
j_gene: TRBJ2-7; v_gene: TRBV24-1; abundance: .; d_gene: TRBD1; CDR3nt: TGTGCCACCAGTGACTCGGTGGGGACAGGAGGATTCGAGCAGTACTTC; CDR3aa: CATSDSVGTGGFEQYF
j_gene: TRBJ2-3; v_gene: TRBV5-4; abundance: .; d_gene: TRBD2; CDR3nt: TGTGCCAGGAGCACTAAGACTAGCGGGAGGGGAGATACGCAGTATTTT; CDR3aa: CARSTKTSGRGDTQYF
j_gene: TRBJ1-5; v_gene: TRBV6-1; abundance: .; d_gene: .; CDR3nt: TGTGCCAGCACGGGGAGGGGGAGCGATCAGCCCCAGCATTTT; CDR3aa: CASTGRGSDQPQHF
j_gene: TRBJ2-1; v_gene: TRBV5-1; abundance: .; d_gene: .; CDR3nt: TGCGCCAGCAGCTGGGACGGGGGTGAGCAGTTCTTC; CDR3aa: CASSWDGGEQFF
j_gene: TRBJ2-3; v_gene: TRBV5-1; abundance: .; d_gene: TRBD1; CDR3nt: TGCGCCGGCAGATATGACAGGGGAACAGATACGCAGTATTTT; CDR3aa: CAGRYDRGTDTQYF
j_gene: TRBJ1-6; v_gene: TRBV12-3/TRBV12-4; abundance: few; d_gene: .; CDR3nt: TGTGCCAGCAGTCCTAGCTTCGGGACAACGAGCTCCTATAATTCACCCCTCCACTTT; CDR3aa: CASSPSFGTTSSYNSPLHF
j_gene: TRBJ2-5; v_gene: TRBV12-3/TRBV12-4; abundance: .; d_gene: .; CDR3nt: TGTACCAGCACCTCGGACTACCATGATACCCAGTACTTC; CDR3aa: CTSTSDYHDTQYF
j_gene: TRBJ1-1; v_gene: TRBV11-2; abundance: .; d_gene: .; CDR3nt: TGTGCCAGCAGCTTCGCCCCGAACACTGAAGCTTTCTTT; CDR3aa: CASSFAPNTEAFF
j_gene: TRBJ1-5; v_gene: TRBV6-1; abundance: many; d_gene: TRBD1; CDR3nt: TGTGCCAGCAGAACCGGGACAGGGGGCCGCCAGCCCCAGCATTTT; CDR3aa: CASRTGTGGRQPQHF
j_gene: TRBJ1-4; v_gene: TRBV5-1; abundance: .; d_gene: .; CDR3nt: TGCGCCAGCAGGCTCGGCCGACAGAATGAAAAACTGTTTTTT; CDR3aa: CASRLGRQNEKLFF
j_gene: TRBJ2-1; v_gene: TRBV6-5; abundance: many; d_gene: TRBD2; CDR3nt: TGTGCCAGCAGTTACCGGACTAGCGGGAGGGCCAACGAGCAGTTCTTC; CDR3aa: CASSYRTSGRANEQFF
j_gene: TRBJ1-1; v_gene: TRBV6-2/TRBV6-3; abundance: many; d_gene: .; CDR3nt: TGTGCCAGCAGGGGGGCTAACACTGAAGCTTTCTTT; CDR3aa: CASRGANTEAFF
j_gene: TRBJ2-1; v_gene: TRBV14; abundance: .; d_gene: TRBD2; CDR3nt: TGTGCCACCAGCCAAGATCGGGGGACTACCTACAATGAGCAGTTCTTC; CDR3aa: CATSQDRGTTYNEQFF